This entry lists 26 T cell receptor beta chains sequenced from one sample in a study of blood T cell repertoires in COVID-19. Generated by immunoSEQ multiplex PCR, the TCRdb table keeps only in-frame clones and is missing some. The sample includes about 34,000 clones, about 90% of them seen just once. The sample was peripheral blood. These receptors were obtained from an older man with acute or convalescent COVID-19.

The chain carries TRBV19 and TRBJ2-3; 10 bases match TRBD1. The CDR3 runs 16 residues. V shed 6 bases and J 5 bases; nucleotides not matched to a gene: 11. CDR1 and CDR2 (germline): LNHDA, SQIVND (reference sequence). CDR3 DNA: TGTGCCAGTAGACGGACCGGGACAGGGGTCAGAGATACGCAGTATTTT. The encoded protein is CASRRTGTGVRDTQYF.

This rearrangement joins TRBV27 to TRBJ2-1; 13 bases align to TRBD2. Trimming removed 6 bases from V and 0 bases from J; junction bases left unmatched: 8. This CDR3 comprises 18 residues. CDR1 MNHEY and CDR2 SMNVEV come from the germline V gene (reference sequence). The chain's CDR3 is CASSRTSGGPSSYNEQFF. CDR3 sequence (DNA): TGTGCCAGCAGCCGGACTAGCGGGGGCCCGAGCTCCTACAATGAGCAGTTCTTC.

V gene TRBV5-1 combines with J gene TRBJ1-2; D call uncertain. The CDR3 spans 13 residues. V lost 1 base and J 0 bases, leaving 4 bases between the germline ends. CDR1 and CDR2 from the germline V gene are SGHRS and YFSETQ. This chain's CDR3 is CASSLTSNYGYTF. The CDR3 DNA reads TGCGCCAGCAGCTTGACATCTAACTATGGCTACACCTTC.

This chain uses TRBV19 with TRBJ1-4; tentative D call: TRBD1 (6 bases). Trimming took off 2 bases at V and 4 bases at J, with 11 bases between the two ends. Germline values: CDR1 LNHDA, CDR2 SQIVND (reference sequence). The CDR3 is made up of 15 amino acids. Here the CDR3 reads CASSIKRGGNEKLFF. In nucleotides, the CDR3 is TGTGCCAGTAGTATAAAAAGGGGGGGTAATGAAAAACTGTTTTTT.

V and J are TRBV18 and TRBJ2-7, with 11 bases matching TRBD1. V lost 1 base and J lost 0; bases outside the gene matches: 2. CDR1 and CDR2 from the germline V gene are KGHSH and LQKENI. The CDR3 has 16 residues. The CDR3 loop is CASSPRGTGGSYEQYF. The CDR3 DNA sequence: TGTGCCAGCTCACCACGGGGGACAGGGGGCTCCTACGAGCAGTACTTC.

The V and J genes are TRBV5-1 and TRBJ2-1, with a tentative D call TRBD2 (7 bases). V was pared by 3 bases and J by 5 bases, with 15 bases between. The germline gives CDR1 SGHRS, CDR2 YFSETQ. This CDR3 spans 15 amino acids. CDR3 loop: CASSSVGGLNNEQFF. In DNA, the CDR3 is TGCGCCAGCAGCTCGGTGGGGGGGCTCAACAATGAGCAGTTCTTC.

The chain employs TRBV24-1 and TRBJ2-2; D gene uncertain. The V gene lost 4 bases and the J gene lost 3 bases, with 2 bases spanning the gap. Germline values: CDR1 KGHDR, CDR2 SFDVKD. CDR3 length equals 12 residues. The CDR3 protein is CATSDYTGELFF. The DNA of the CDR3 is TGTGCCACCAGTGACTACACCGGGGAGCTGTTTTTT.

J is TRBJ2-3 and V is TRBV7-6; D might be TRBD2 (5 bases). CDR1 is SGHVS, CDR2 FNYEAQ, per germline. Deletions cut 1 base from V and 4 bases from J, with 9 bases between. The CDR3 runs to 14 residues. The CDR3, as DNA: TGTGCCAGCAGCTTAGTTTTCGGGGCAGATACGCAGTATTTT. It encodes CASSLVFGADTQYF.

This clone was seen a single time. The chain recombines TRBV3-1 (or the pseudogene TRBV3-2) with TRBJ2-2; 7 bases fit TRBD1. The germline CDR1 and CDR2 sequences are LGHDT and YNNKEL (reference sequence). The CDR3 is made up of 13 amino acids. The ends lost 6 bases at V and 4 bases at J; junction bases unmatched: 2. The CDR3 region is CASRQGTTGELFF. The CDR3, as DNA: TGTGCCAGCAGACAGGGGACCACCGGGGAGCTGTTTTTT.

The CDR3 region is CASSRGQGTQPQHF. The CDR3 bases are TGTGCCAGCTCACGCGGACAGGGGACTCAGCCCCAGCATTTT. The chain has TRBV18 and TRBJ1-5; 9 bases match TRBD1. The length of the CDR3 is 14 residues. Per the germline V gene, CDR1 is KGHSH and CDR2 is LQKENI. V was clipped by 4 bases and J by 6 bases; unmatched bases: 4.

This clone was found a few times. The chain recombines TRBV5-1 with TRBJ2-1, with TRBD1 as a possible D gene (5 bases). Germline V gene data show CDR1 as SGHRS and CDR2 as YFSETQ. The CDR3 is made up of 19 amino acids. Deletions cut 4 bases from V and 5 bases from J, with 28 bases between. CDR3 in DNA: TGCGCCAGCAGCCCGCTACGAATGACTGGGGCATCACGGGACAATGAGCAGTTCTTC. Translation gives CASSPLRMTGASRDNEQFF.

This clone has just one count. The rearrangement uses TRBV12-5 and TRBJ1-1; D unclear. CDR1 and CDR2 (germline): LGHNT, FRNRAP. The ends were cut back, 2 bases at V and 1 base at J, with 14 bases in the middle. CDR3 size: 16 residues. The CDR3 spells CASGLHVTTENTEAFF. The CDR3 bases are TGTGCTAGTGGTTTGCACGTAACCACAGAGAACACTGAAGCTTTCTTT.

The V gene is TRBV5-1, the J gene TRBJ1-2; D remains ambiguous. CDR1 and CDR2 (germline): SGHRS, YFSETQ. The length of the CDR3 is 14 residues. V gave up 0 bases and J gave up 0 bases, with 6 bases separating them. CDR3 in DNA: TGCGCCAGCAGCTTGGACAGCCCTAACTATGGCTACACCTTC. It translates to CASSLDSPNYGYTF.

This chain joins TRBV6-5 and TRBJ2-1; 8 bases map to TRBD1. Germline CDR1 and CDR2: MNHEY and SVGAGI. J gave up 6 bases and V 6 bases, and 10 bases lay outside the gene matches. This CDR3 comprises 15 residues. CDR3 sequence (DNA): TGTGCCAGCAGCTTCCAGCAGGGGGCAATCAATGAGCAGTTCTTC. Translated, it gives CASSFQQGAINEQFF.

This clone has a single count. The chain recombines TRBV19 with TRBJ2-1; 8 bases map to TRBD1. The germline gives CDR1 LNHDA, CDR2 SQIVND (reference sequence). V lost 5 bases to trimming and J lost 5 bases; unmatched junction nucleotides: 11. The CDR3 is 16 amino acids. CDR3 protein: CASSFIGTGVNNEQFF. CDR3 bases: TGTGCCAGTAGTTTCATTGGGACAGGAGTTAACAATGAGCAGTTCTTC.

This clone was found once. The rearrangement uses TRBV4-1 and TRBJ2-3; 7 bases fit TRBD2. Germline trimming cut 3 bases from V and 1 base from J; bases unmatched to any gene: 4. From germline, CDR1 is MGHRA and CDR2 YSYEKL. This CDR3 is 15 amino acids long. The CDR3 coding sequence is TGCGCCAGCAGCCAGGGGGGGGTCCGCACAGATACGCAGTATTTT. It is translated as CASSQGGVRTDTQYF.

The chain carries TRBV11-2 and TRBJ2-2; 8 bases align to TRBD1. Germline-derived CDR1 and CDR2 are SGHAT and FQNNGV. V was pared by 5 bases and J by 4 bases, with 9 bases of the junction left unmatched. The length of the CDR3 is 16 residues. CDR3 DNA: TGTGCCAGCAGCCTTATGACAGGGGCGGCCACCGGGGAGCTGTTTTTT. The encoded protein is CASSLMTGAATGELFF.

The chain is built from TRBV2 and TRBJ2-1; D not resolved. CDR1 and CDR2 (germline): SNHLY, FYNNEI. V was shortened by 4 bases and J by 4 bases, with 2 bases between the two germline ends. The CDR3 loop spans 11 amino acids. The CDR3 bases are TGTGCCAGCAGTGCGTACAATGAGCAGTTCTTC. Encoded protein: CASSAYNEQFF.

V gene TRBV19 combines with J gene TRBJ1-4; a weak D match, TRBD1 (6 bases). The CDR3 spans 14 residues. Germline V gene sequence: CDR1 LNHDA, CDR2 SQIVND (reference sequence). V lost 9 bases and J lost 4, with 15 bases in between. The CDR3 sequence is CASTRTASNEKLFF. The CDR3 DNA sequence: TGTGCCAGCACAAGGACAGCGAGTAATGAAAAACTGTTTTTT.

Written as DNA, the CDR3 is TGTGCCAGCAGCTCTTTGATTAGGGGGGAGACCCAGTACTTC. This codes for CASSSLIRGETQYF. The V call is TRBV7-2, the J call TRBJ2-5, with a weak D call TRBD1 (6 bases). The germline CDR1 and CDR2 sequences are SGHTA and FQGNSA. CDR3 length equals 14 residues. The V gene lost 4 bases and the J gene lost 5 bases, with 14 bases spanning the gap.

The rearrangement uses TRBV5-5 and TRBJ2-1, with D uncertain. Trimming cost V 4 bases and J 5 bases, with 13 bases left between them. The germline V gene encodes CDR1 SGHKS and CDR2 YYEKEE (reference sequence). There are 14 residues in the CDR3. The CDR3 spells CASSPLVSDNEQFF. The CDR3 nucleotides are TGTGCCAGCAGCCCCCTTGTGTCAGACAATGAGCAGTTCTTC. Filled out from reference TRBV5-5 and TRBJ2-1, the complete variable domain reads DAGVTQSPTHLIKTRGQQVTLRCSPISGHKSVSWYQQVLGQGPQFIFQYYEKEERGRGNFPDRFSARQFPNYSSELNVNALLLGDSALYLCASSPLVSDNEQFFGPGTRLTVL.

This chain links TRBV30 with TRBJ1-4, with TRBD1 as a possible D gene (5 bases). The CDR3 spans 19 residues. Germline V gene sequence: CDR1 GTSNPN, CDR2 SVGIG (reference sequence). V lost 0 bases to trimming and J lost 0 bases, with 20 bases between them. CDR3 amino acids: CAWSVFGGALIATNEKLFF. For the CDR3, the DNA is TGTGCCTGGAGTGTATTCGGAGGGGCCTTGATTGCAACTAATGAAAAACTGTTTTTT.

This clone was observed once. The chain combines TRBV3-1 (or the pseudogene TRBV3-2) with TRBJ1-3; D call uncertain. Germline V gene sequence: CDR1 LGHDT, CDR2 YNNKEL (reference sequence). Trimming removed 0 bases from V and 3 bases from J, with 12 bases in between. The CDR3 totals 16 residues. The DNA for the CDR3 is TGTGCCAGCAGCCAAGACAGGCCCCAGGTTGGAAACACCATATATTTT. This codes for CASSQDRPQVGNTIYF.

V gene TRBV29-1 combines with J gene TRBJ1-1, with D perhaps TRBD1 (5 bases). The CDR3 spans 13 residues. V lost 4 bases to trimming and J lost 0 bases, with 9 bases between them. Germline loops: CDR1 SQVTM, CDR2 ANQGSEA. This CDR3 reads CSVVTELNTEAFF. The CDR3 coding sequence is TGCAGCGTTGTGACAGAGCTGAACACTGAAGCTTTCTTT.

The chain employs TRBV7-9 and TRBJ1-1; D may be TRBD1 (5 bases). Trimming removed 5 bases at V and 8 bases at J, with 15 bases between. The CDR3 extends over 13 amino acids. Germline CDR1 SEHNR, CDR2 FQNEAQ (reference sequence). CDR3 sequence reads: CASSPQVKGEAFF. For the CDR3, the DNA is TGTGCCAGCAGCCCCCAGGTAAAGGGGGAAGCTTTCTTT.

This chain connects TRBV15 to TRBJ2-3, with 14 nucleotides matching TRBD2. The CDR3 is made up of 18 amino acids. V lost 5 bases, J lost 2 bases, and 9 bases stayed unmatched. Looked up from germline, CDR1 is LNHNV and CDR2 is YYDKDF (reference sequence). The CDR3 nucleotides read TGTGCCACCAGCTGGGGACTAGCGGGGGAATATACCACAGATACGCAGTATTTT. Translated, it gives CATSWGLAGEYTTDTQYF.